The rows below give T cell receptor beta chains drawn from one sample of a study of cytomegalovirus exposure and HLA in healthy donors. Method: immunoSEQ multiplex PCR; TCRdb's copy keeps in-frame clones and lacks some. The data hold about 140,000 clones, with over 60% observed a single time. The specimen was PBMCs. The origin of the receptors is a woman between 50 and 59 years old in good health and CMV-seronegative. The CDR3 runs from the conserved cysteine through the conserved F or W. Each record gives: J gene, clone size, D gene, V gene, CDR3 protein, CDR3 DNA. A D gene is named only where the DNA matches it firmly. The size entry is marked missing in some rows and otherwise reads once, few, many or a size class.

j_gene: TRBJ1-1
abundance: NA
d_gene: NA
v_gene: TRBV13
CDR3aa: CASSAGRVGTEAFF
CDR3nt: TGTGCCAGCAGCGCTGGGAGGGTCGGGACTGAAGCTTTCTTT

j_gene: TRBJ2-2
abundance: NA
d_gene: TRBD2
v_gene: TRBV4-3
CDR3aa: CASSQDVGGTSNTGELFF
CDR3nt: TGCGCCAGCAGCCAAGATGTCGGGGGGACTTCGAACACCGGGGAGCTGTTTTTT

j_gene: TRBJ2-1
abundance: NA
d_gene: NA
v_gene: TRBV7-2
CDR3aa: CASSLGPTNEQFF
CDR3nt: TGTGCCAGCAGCTTGGGGCCGACCAATGAGCAGTTCTTC

j_gene: TRBJ2-1
abundance: NA
d_gene: NA
v_gene: TRBV2
CDR3aa: CASRRLLGARLNEQFF
CDR3nt: TGTGCCAGCAGAAGGCTATTAGGGGCACGGCTCAATGAGCAGTTCTTC

j_gene: TRBJ1-5
abundance: NA
d_gene: NA
v_gene: TRBV28
CDR3aa: CASSLGGAIQPQHF
CDR3nt: TGTGCCAGCAGTTTAGGGGGGGCTATTCAGCCCCAGCATTTT

j_gene: TRBJ2-5
abundance: NA
d_gene: TRBD1
v_gene: TRBV19
CDR3aa: CASSRDRTQETQYF
CDR3nt: TGTGCCAGTAGCCGGGACAGGACCCAAGAGACCCAGTACTTC

j_gene: TRBJ1-5
abundance: once
d_gene: TRBD1
v_gene: TRBV19
CDR3aa: CASSVRTGTNQPQHF
CDR3nt: TGTGCCAGTAGTGTACGGACAGGGACAAATCAGCCCCAGCATTTT

j_gene: TRBJ2-7
abundance: NA
d_gene: TRBD1
v_gene: TRBV29-1
CDR3aa: CSVDTGGARGEQYF
CDR3nt: TGCAGCGTTGATACAGGGGGCGCCCGGGGCGAGCAGTACTTC

j_gene: TRBJ2-7
abundance: NA
d_gene: TRBD1
v_gene: TRBV7-6
CDR3aa: CASSYRDRGTYEQYF
CDR3nt: TGTGCCAGCAGTTATAGGGACAGGGGAACCTACGAGCAGTACTTC

j_gene: TRBJ2-2
abundance: NA
d_gene: NA
v_gene: TRBV6-6
CDR3aa: CASSYSSRGAGELFF
CDR3nt: TGTGCCAGCAGTTACTCGAGTAGGGGCGCCGGGGAGCTGTTTTTT

j_gene: TRBJ1-2
abundance: NA
d_gene: NA
v_gene: TRBV14
CDR3aa: CASSQIAGLTNYGYTF
CDR3nt: TGTGCCAGCAGCCAAATCGCAGGACTTACTAACTATGGCTACACCTTC

j_gene: TRBJ2-3
abundance: NA
d_gene: TRBD2
v_gene: TRBV6-1
CDR3aa: CASSEILAGGPISTDTQYF
CDR3nt: TGTGCCAGCAGTGAAATACTAGCGGGGGGCCCTATTAGCACAGATACGCAGTATTTT

j_gene: TRBJ1-2
abundance: once
d_gene: NA
v_gene: TRBV7-9
CDR3aa: CASSLGFETQGGYGYTF
CDR3nt: TGTGCCAGCAGCTTAGGATTTGAAACACAGGGCGGCTATGGCTACACCTTC

j_gene: TRBJ2-3
abundance: NA
d_gene: TRBD2
v_gene: TRBV4-3
CDR3aa: CASSPGLAGAPDTQYF
CDR3nt: TGCGCCAGCAGCCCTGGACTAGCGGGGGCCCCAGATACGCAGTATTTT

j_gene: TRBJ2-5
abundance: NA
d_gene: TRBD1
v_gene: TRBV19
CDR3aa: CASRPTGGAETQYF
CDR3nt: TGTGCCAGTAGGCCGACAGGGGGCGCGGAGACCCAGTACTTC

j_gene: TRBJ1-4
abundance: NA
d_gene: NA
v_gene: TRBV4-3
CDR3aa: CASSQGGNSEKLFF
CDR3nt: TGCGCCAGCAGCCAGGGGGGGAATAGTGAAAAACTGTTTTTT

j_gene: TRBJ2-2
abundance: NA
d_gene: NA
v_gene: TRBV4-1
CDR3aa: CASSQPGLGTGELFF
CDR3nt: TGCGCCAGCAGCCAACCGGGACTGGGCACCGGGGAGCTGTTTTTT

j_gene: TRBJ1-1
abundance: once
d_gene: NA
v_gene: TRBV9
CDR3aa: CASSVGGGEAFF
CDR3nt: TGTGCCAGCAGCGTGGGGGGGGGTGAAGCTTTCTTT

j_gene: TRBJ2-2
abundance: NA
d_gene: TRBD2
v_gene: TRBV27
CDR3aa: CASSIRAGGSTGELFF
CDR3nt: TGTGCCAGCAGTATAAGGGCGGGGGGCAGCACCGGGGAGCTGTTTTTT

j_gene: TRBJ2-1
abundance: NA
d_gene: TRBD1
v_gene: TRBV28
CDR3aa: CASSSGQGRDEQFF
CDR3nt: TGTGCCAGCAGTTCGGGACAGGGGAGGGATGAGCAGTTCTTC

j_gene: TRBJ1-5
abundance: NA
d_gene: TRBD1
v_gene: TRBV19
CDR3aa: CASRDRGLSGQPQHF
CDR3nt: TGTGCCAGTAGGGACAGGGGCCTCTCGGGTCAGCCCCAGCATTTT

j_gene: TRBJ1-5
abundance: NA
d_gene: NA
v_gene: TRBV4-1
CDR3aa: CASSQGVQGGHQPQHF
CDR3nt: TGCGCCAGCAGCCAAGGTGTCCAGGGCGGCCATCAGCCCCAGCATTTT

j_gene: TRBJ2-3
abundance: NA
d_gene: TRBD2
v_gene: TRBV30
CDR3aa: CAWSRGLADDTQYF
CDR3nt: TGTGCCTGGAGTAGAGGACTAGCAGACGATACGCAGTATTTT

j_gene: TRBJ1-3
abundance: NA
d_gene: NA
v_gene: TRBV7-9
CDR3aa: CASSLAKSGALGNTIYF
CDR3nt: TGTGCCAGCAGCTTAGCGAAGTCAGGGGCATTAGGAAACACCATATATTTT

j_gene: TRBJ2-7
abundance: NA
d_gene: TRBD1
v_gene: TRBV5-1
CDR3aa: CASSRGGDRVYEQYF
CDR3nt: TGCGCCAGCAGTAGGGGGGGGGACAGGGTCTACGAGCAGTACTTC

j_gene: TRBJ2-3
abundance: NA
d_gene: TRBD2
v_gene: TRBV5-6
CDR3aa: CASSLGLAGGADTQYF
CDR3nt: TGTGCCAGCAGCTTGGGACTAGCGGGGGGGGCAGATACGCAGTATTTT

j_gene: TRBJ1-2
abundance: NA
d_gene: NA
v_gene: TRBV29-1
CDR3aa: CSVPSSPGVRANYGYTF
CDR3nt: TGCAGCGTTCCGAGTTCCCCGGGGGTCAGAGCTAACTATGGCTACACCTTC

j_gene: TRBJ2-7
abundance: once
d_gene: NA
v_gene: TRBV18
CDR3aa: CASSLTGGDYEQYF
CDR3nt: TGTGCCAGCTCACTAACGGGGGGCGACTACGAGCAGTACTTC

j_gene: TRBJ1-2
abundance: NA
d_gene: TRBD1
v_gene: TRBV2
CDR3aa: CASIQGELTYGYTF
CDR3nt: TGTGCCAGCATCCAGGGGGAACTTACCTATGGCTACACCTTC

j_gene: TRBJ2-1
abundance: NA
d_gene: NA
v_gene: TRBV19
CDR3aa: CASSISKGIAYNEQFF
CDR3nt: TGTGCCAGTAGTATATCTAAGGGGATAGCCTACAATGAGCAGTTCTTC

j_gene: TRBJ2-7
abundance: NA
d_gene: TRBD1
v_gene: TRBV25-1
CDR3aa: CASKDRASYEQYF
CDR3nt: TGTGCCAGCAAGGACAGGGCCTCCTACGAGCAGTACTTC

j_gene: TRBJ1-1
abundance: NA
d_gene: NA
v_gene: TRBV4-3
CDR3aa: CASSPGVLRAEAFF
CDR3nt: TGCGCCAGCAGCCCCGGGGTCTTGAGGGCTGAAGCTTTCTTT

j_gene: TRBJ2-1
abundance: NA
d_gene: TRBD1
v_gene: TRBV19
CDR3aa: CAIRGDRGPWYNEQFF
CDR3nt: TGTGCCATACGTGGGGACAGGGGGCCGTGGTACAATGAGCAGTTCTTC

j_gene: TRBJ2-1
abundance: NA
d_gene: TRBD2
v_gene: TRBV4-1
CDR3aa: CASSQERGGSYNEQFF
CDR3nt: TGCGCCAGCAGCCAAGAGCGGGGGGGCTCCTACAATGAGCAGTTCTTC

j_gene: TRBJ2-5
abundance: NA
d_gene: NA
v_gene: TRBV5-1
CDR3aa: CASSLAQGNNPQSTQYF
CDR3nt: TGCGCCAGCAGCTTGGCTCAGGGCAACAACCCACAAAGTACCCAGTACTTC

j_gene: TRBJ2-5
abundance: NA
d_gene: NA
v_gene: TRBV29-1
CDR3aa: CSVEARGEETQYF
CDR3nt: TGCAGCGTTGAAGCACGGGGTGAAGAGACCCAGTACTTC

j_gene: TRBJ1-5
abundance: NA
d_gene: TRBD1
v_gene: TRBV6-6
CDR3aa: CASSPGQGYSNQPQHF
CDR3nt: TGTGCCAGCAGTCCCGGACAGGGATATAGCAATCAGCCCCAGCATTTT

j_gene: TRBJ2-7
abundance: NA
d_gene: NA
v_gene: TRBV13
CDR3aa: CASSLAGPYEQYF
CDR3nt: TGTGCCAGCAGCTTAGCCGGTCCCTACGAGCAGTACTTC

j_gene: TRBJ2-3
abundance: NA
d_gene: NA
v_gene: TRBV5-4
CDR3aa: CASSEDSSPSTDTQYF
CDR3nt: TGTGCCAGCAGCGAGGACAGCTCCCCTAGCACAGATACGCAGTATTTT

j_gene: TRBJ1-1
abundance: NA
d_gene: NA
v_gene: TRBV29-1
CDR3aa: CSVEGHSNTEAFF
CDR3nt: TGCAGCGTTGAAGGCCACTCGAACACTGAAGCTTTCTTT

j_gene: TRBJ2-1
abundance: NA
d_gene: TRBD2
v_gene: TRBV10-1
CDR3aa: CASMDQRGGNEQFF
CDR3nt: TGCGCCAGCATGGATCAGCGGGGCGGAAATGAGCAGTTCTTC

j_gene: TRBJ2-5
abundance: few
d_gene: TRBD2
v_gene: TRBV12-5
CDR3aa: CASGLTRGAYQETQYF
CDR3nt: TGTGCTAGTGGTTTGACGCGGGGGGCCTACCAAGAGACCCAGTACTTC

j_gene: TRBJ1-2
abundance: NA
d_gene: NA
v_gene: TRBV5-3
CDR3aa: CARSFQYGYTF
CDR3nt: TGTGCCAGAAGCTTCCAGTATGGCTACACCTTC

j_gene: TRBJ2-7
abundance: few
d_gene: NA
v_gene: TRBV10-1
CDR3aa: CASPPKRAGEQYF
CDR3nt: TGCGCCAGCCCCCCCAAACGGGCGGGGGAGCAGTACTTC

j_gene: TRBJ2-3
abundance: NA
d_gene: TRBD2
v_gene: TRBV5-1
CDR3aa: CASRRLAGGQSTDTQYF
CDR3nt: TGCGCCAGCCGTCGACTAGCGGGGGGGCAAAGCACAGATACGCAGTATTTT

j_gene: TRBJ1-1
abundance: NA
d_gene: TRBD1
v_gene: TRBV4-2
CDR3aa: CASSQATGYTEAFF
CDR3nt: TGTGCCAGCAGCCAAGCGACAGGGTACACTGAAGCTTTCTTT

j_gene: TRBJ2-5
abundance: NA
d_gene: NA
v_gene: TRBV10-3
CDR3aa: CAISEVGVGETQYF
CDR3nt: TGTGCCATCAGTGAAGTCGGGGTAGGGGAGACCCAGTACTTC

j_gene: TRBJ1-6
abundance: NA
d_gene: NA
v_gene: TRBV13
CDR3aa: CASSFQAYHSPLHF
CDR3nt: TGTGCCAGCAGCTTTCAGGCCTACCATTCACCCCTCCACTTT

j_gene: TRBJ2-1
abundance: NA
d_gene: NA
v_gene: TRBV4-3
CDR3aa: CASSQDPLGGYNEQFF
CDR3nt: TGCGCCAGCAGCCAAGATCCTTTAGGCGGTTACAATGAGCAGTTCTTC

j_gene: TRBJ2-2
abundance: NA
d_gene: NA
v_gene: TRBV19
CDR3aa: CASSPQTATGELFF
CDR3nt: TGTGCCAGTAGTCCCCAGACAGCTACCGGGGAGCTGTTTTTT

j_gene: TRBJ2-5
abundance: NA
d_gene: NA
v_gene: TRBV7-2
CDR3aa: CASSWKLGEETQYF
CDR3nt: TGTGCCAGCAGCTGGAAGCTAGGGGAAGAGACCCAGTACTTC

j_gene: TRBJ1-4
abundance: few
d_gene: NA
v_gene: TRBV2
CDR3aa: CASSEDGDTEKLFF
CDR3nt: TGTGCCAGCTCCGAGGATGGGGACACTGAAAAACTGTTTTTT

j_gene: TRBJ2-7
abundance: NA
d_gene: TRBD1
v_gene: TRBV6-6
CDR3aa: CASSSPGTATYEQYF
CDR3nt: TGTGCCAGCAGTTCTCCCGGGACAGCTACCTACGAGCAGTACTTC

j_gene: TRBJ2-7
abundance: few
d_gene: NA
v_gene: TRBV20-1
CDR3aa: CSARGQNEQYF
CDR3nt: TGCAGTGCTAGAGGGCAAAACGAGCAGTACTTC

j_gene: TRBJ1-5
abundance: NA
d_gene: NA
v_gene: TRBV2
CDR3aa: CASRGDTHQPQHF
CDR3nt: TGTGCCAGCAGGGGGGACACCCATCAGCCCCAGCATTTT

j_gene: TRBJ1-4
abundance: few
d_gene: NA
v_gene: TRBV7-9
CDR3aa: CASSLDTGVVEKLFF
CDR3nt: TGTGCCAGCAGCTTAGACACGGGGGTAGTTGAAAAACTGTTTTTT

j_gene: TRBJ2-1
abundance: NA
d_gene: TRBD1
v_gene: TRBV4-2
CDR3aa: CASSHRLTGLFNEQFF
CDR3nt: TGTGCCAGCAGCCACCGACTGACAGGGTTATTCAATGAGCAGTTCTTC

j_gene: TRBJ2-5
abundance: NA
d_gene: TRBD2
v_gene: TRBV2
CDR3aa: CASSVGLAGSVIETQYF
CDR3nt: TGTGCCAGCAGTGTGGGGCTAGCGGGGTCAGTTATAGAGACCCAGTACTTC

j_gene: TRBJ1-1
abundance: NA
d_gene: NA
v_gene: TRBV28
CDR3aa: CASSLLGQGLPEAFF
CDR3nt: TGTGCCAGCAGTTTATTGGGGCAGGGGTTACCTGAAGCTTTCTTT

j_gene: TRBJ2-3
abundance: once
d_gene: TRBD2
v_gene: TRBV11-2
CDR3aa: CASSAGTSGVGDTQYF
CDR3nt: TGTGCCAGCAGCGCAGGGACTAGCGGGGTGGGGGATACGCAGTATTTT